The 28 T cell receptor beta chains given below trace back to one sample, sequenced in a study of T cells after yellow fever vaccination. MiXCR, applied by TCRdb to the 5' RACE reads, yields one record per CDR3 protein. The table shows over 150,000 distinct CDR3 sequences, with approximately 6.2% occurring only once. Specimen: CD4+ T cells sorted from PBMCs, collected on the day of the first yellow fever vaccination. The receptors shown here come from a man between 18 and 29 years old who received the YFV17D yellow fever vaccine.

The CDR3 nucleotides are TGTGCCAGCAGTTACTTCGTCGGGGGGTTAGGAGAGACCCAGTACTTC. Translating it yields CASSYFVGGLGETQYF. V is TRBV6-5 and J is TRBJ2-5; 7 bases fit TRBD2. This CDR3 comprises 16 residues. The germline V gene has CDR1 MNHEY and CDR2 SVGAGI. Unmatched junction bases numbered 9, after V lost 1 base and J lost 4 bases.

The gene calls are TRBV20-1 and TRBJ1-1; D might be TRBD1 (6 bases). CDR1 DFQATT and CDR2 SNEGSKA come from the germline V gene (reference sequence). Trimming stripped 2 bases from V and 6 bases from J, with 16 bases between. The CDR3 spans 14 residues. The CDR3 nucleotides read TGCAGTGCTAGACCTAGAAGGGGGGTCTCTGAAGCTTTCTTT. This translates into CSARPRRGVSEAFF.

In its sample, this clonotype was seen a few times. This chain joins TRBV6-2 or TRBV6-3 and TRBJ2-7, with D possibly being TRBD1 (6 bases). From germline, CDR1 is MNHEY and CDR2 SVGEGT. V was shortened by 2 bases and J by 6 bases, with 14 bases between the two germline ends. This CDR3 has 14 residues. CDR3 loop: CASSYRPARGEQYV. Here the CDR3 DNA reads TGTGCCAGCAGTTACCGGCCAGCCAGGGGCGAGCAGTACGTC.

There are many counts of this clonotype. This rearrangement joins TRBV7-9 to TRBJ2-1; 10 bases fit TRBD2. Losses at the gene ends were 0 bases for V and 4 bases for J; bases not matched to a gene: 3. This CDR3 spans 16 amino acids. Germline-derived CDR1 and CDR2 are SEHNR and FQNEAQ (reference sequence). In DNA, the CDR3 is TGTGCCAGCAGCTTAGCCCTAGCGGGGGCGTACAATGAGCAGTTCTTC. Its translation is CASSLALAGAYNEQFF.

Many counts were recorded for this clonotype. The V gene is TRBV7-9, the J gene TRBJ1-2, with 7 bases lining up with TRBD1. The CDR3 totals 16 residues. V lost 4 bases to trimming and J lost 6 bases; unmatched junction nucleotides: 14. Germline values: CDR1 SEHNR, CDR2 FQNEAQ (reference sequence). DNA of the CDR3: TGTGCCAGCAGCTCTTCCCTCCATGGGACAGTAAATGGCTACACCTTC. Amino acid sequence: CASSSSLHGTVNGYTF.

This clonotype was detected ten times or more. The chain carries TRBV5-1 and TRBJ2-5; D uncertain. Germline values: CDR1 SGHRS, CDR2 YFSETQ. Trimming removed 2 bases at V and 5 bases at J, with 13 bases between. The CDR3 runs 14 residues. The CDR3 bases are TGCGCCAGCAGCTTACAGCCCGGCGACGAGACCCAGTACTTC. It encodes CASSLQPGDETQYF.

This clonotype came up many times. The chain employs TRBV19 and TRBJ2-7, with unresolved D. V was pared by 7 bases and J by 6 bases, with 10 bases between. Looked up from germline, CDR1 is LNHDA and CDR2 is SQIVND (reference sequence). CDR3 length: 11 amino acids. The CDR3 DNA sequence: TGTGCCAGTAAAGGACCGTCCGAGCAGTACTTC. Its translation: CASKGPSEQYF. Full variable domain (missing parts from reference TRBV19 and TRBJ2-7): DGGITQSPKYLFRKEGQNVTLSCEQNLNHDAMYWYRQDPGQGLRLIYYSQIVNDFQKGDIAEGYSVSREKKESFPLTVTSAQKNPTAFYLCASKGPSEQYFGPGTRLTVT.

This clonotype has at least ten counts. This chain links TRBV3-1 with TRBJ1-1; D is possibly TRBD1 (5 bases). The length of the CDR3 is 17 residues. V was cut by 1 base and J by 6 bases, with 21 bases left in between. Germline CDR1 is LGHDT and CDR2 is YNNKEL (reference sequence). The CDR3 region has the DNA TGTGCCAGCAGCCAAGGGTTAGGGGCAGGGATTACTTCTGAAGCTTTCTTT. Amino acid sequence: CASSQGLGAGITSEAFF.

The table lists this clonotype with many counts. The chain employs TRBV4-2 and TRBJ1-1; D gene unclear. Trimming cost V 3 bases and J 4 bases, with 18 bases left between them. In germline, CDR1 is LGHNA, CDR2 YNFKEQ. The CDR3 has 16 residues. CDR3 in amino acids: CASSQLGLVGSTEAFF. The CDR3 bases are TGTGCCAGCAGCCAGCTTGGCCTTGTGGGGAGCACTGAAGCTTTCTTT.

The rearrangement links TRBV9 to TRBJ1-2; 9 positions match TRBD1. The trim removed 3 bases at V and 3 bases at J, leaving 6 bases unmatched. CDR1 and CDR2 from the germline V gene are SGDLS and YYNGEE. The CDR3 is 15 amino acids. The CDR3 DNA reads as TGTGCCAGCAGCGCGCCGGGACAGGGCCACTATGGCTACACCTTC. Translation: CASSAPGQGHYGYTF.

This clonotype was counted ten times or more. The chain joins TRBV4-2 to TRBJ1-5; no clear D gene. This CDR3 comprises 14 residues. Trimming cost V 5 bases and J 0 bases, with 8 bases left between them. The V gene's germline CDR1 is LGHNA and CDR2 YNFKEQ. CDR3 protein: CASSSDSSNQPQHF. CDR3 bases: TGTGCCAGCAGCTCTGACTCTAGCAATCAGCCCCAGCATTTT.

The chain uses TRBV7-2 and TRBJ2-7; 9 bases match TRBD2. Germline V gene sequence: CDR1 SGHTA, CDR2 FQGNSA. Trimming removed 1 base from V and 1 base from J; junction bases left unmatched: 2. The CDR3 runs 15 residues. The CDR3 coding sequence is TGTGCCAGCAGCTTAGGACTAGCGGTATCCTACGAGCAGTACTTC. As protein: CASSLGLAVSYEQYF.

The table lists this clonotype with many counts. The CDR3 spells CSASISTADTQYF. The CDR3 DNA reads TGCAGTGCTAGTATTAGCACTGCAGATACGCAGTATTTT. The V and J genes are TRBV20-1 and TRBJ2-3; unclear D gene. The V gene lost 3 bases and the J gene lost 4 bases, with 11 bases spanning the gap. Looked up from germline, CDR1 is DFQATT and CDR2 is SNEGSKA (reference sequence). The CDR3 is 13 residues long.

This rearrangement joins TRBV10-3 to TRBJ1-1; TRBD1 might be the D (6 bases). Germline CDR1 is ENHRY and CDR2 is SYGVKD. This CDR3 has 15 residues. V shed 5 bases and J shed 4 bases, with 17 bases lying between them. In DNA, the CDR3 is TGTGCCATCAGTCTCCAGGGGTCCGGTCGCACTGAAGCTTTCTTT. Translating it yields CAISLQGSGRTEAFF.

This clonotype was seen repeatedly, ten times or more. In DNA form, the CDR3 reads TGTGCCAGCACCCTTCAAGGCGGAGATCAGCCCCAGCATTTT. It translates to CASTLQGGDQPQHF. The chain has TRBV7-2 and TRBJ1-5; D is ambiguous. Per germline, CDR1 SGHTA and CDR2 FQGNSA. The germline V and J ends were trimmed by 7 bases and 5 bases, with 15 bases remaining between them. The CDR3 runs to 14 residues. Looking up the rest from reference TRBV7-2 and TRBJ1-5 gives the full variable domain: GAGVSQSPSNKVTEKGKDVELRCDPISGHTALYWYRQSLGQGLEFLIYFQGNSAPDKSGLPSDRFSAERTGGSVSTLTIQRTQQEDSAVYLCASTLQGGDQPQHFGDGTRLSIL.

This clonotype was counted many times. J is TRBJ2-1 and V is TRBV5-1; 8 bases line up with TRBD2. The CDR3 totals 14 residues. Per the germline V gene, CDR1 is SGHRS and CDR2 is YFSETQ. Losses at the gene ends were 8 bases for V and 2 bases for J; bases not matched to a gene: 6. CDR3 protein: CASGGAGAYNEQFF. The CDR3 DNA is TGCGCCAGTGGAGGAGCGGGGGCCTACAATGAGCAGTTCTTC. Filled out from reference TRBV5-1 and TRBJ2-1, the complete variable domain reads KAGVTQTPRYLIKTRGQQVTLSCSPISGHRSVSWYQQTPGQGLQFLFEYFSETQRNKGNFPGRFSGRQFSNSRSEMNVSTLELGDSALYLCASGGAGAYNEQFFGPGTRLTVL.

The rearrangement uses TRBV20-1 and TRBJ2-7; 8 positions agree with TRBD1. Germline trimming cut 2 bases from V and 1 base from J; bases unmatched to any gene: 4. The germline V gene encodes CDR1 DFQATT and CDR2 SNEGSKA (reference sequence). The CDR3 runs to 14 residues. CDR3 protein: CSARRTGPSYEQYV. DNA of the CDR3: TGCAGTGCTAGAAGGACAGGGCCTTCCTACGAGCAGTACGTC.

This clonotype has ten or more counts. V gene TRBV7-6 combines with J gene TRBJ1-1, with 10 nucleotides matching TRBD1. Trimming took 4 bases from V and 5 from J; bases not matched to a gene: 7. In germline, CDR1 is SGHVS, CDR2 FNYEAQ. The CDR3 sequence is 15 residues long. CDR3 residues: CASSSWTGGRTEAFF. For the CDR3, the DNA is TGTGCCAGCAGCTCCTGGACAGGGGGAAGAACTGAAGCTTTCTTT.

This clonotype was observed many times. V gene TRBV9 combines with J gene TRBJ2-1, with 8 positions matching TRBD1. The germline gives CDR1 SGDLS, CDR2 YYNGEE. V was pared by 0 bases and J by 4 bases, with 3 bases of the junction left unmatched. The CDR3 covers 15 residues. The CDR3: CASSVAQGVYNEQFF. In DNA, the CDR3 is TGTGCCAGCAGCGTAGCACAGGGGGTATACAATGAGCAGTTCTTC.

The table lists this clonotype with many counts. The DNA for the CDR3 is TGCAGTGCTAGGGGGTTTAGCGGGGGTGTCAATGAGCAGTTCTTC. Protein sequence: CSARGFSGGVNEQFF. The chain employs TRBV20-1 and TRBJ2-1, with TRBD2 identical over 9 bases. Germline V gene data show CDR1 as DFQATT and CDR2 as SNEGSKA (reference sequence). V shed 3 bases, J shed 6 bases, and the junction held 9 bases outside the gene matches. This CDR3 is built from 15 residues.

This clonotype was seen repeatedly, ten times or more. The CDR3 loop is CASSPGTSGRVGYNEQFF. The CDR3 DNA follows: TGCGCCAGCAGCCCCGGGACTAGCGGGAGAGTGGGTTACAATGAGCAGTTCTTC. The chain recombines TRBV5-1 with TRBJ2-1; 14 nucleotides agree with TRBD2. This CDR3 spans 18 amino acids. CDR1 is SGHRS, CDR2 YFSETQ, per germline. J lost 4 bases, V lost 4 bases, and 10 bases had no gene match.

The sample holds many counts of this clonotype. The rearrangement uses TRBV5-6 and TRBJ2-2; TRBD2 matches 7 bases. The germline CDR1 and CDR2 sequences are SGHDT and YYEEEE. This CDR3 comprises 15 residues. Trimming took 4 bases from V and 4 from J; bases not matched to a gene: 7. The DNA for the CDR3 is TGTGCCAGCAGCCCTGCGCAGCGGGGCACCGGGGAGCTGTTTTTT. It yields the protein CASSPAQRGTGELFF.

The V and J genes are TRBV5-6 and TRBJ2-2, with 7 bases that match TRBD1. Trimming at V came to 4 bases and at J to 3 bases, leaving 6 bases not matched to a gene. The V gene's germline CDR1 is SGHDT and CDR2 YYEEEE. The CDR3 has 15 residues. The CDR3 DNA reads as TGTGCCAGCAGCGCGGACAGGCTATACACCGGGGAGCTGTTTTTT. This translates into CASSADRLYTGELFF.

Many counts were recorded for this clonotype. This chain connects TRBV11-2 to TRBJ2-3; TRBD1 is a possible D gene (6 bases). V lost 3 bases, J lost 2 bases, and 12 bases lay in between. The length of the CDR3 is 15 residues. Germline V lookup: CDR1 SGHAT, CDR2 FQNNGV. The CDR3 protein is CASSFTGQPTDTQYF. The CDR3 coding sequence is TGTGCCAGCAGCTTCACAGGGCAACCCACAGATACGCAGTATTTT.

This clonotype was observed many times. The chain links TRBV24-1 to TRBJ2-3; 8 bases match TRBD1. CDR1 is KGHDR, CDR2 SFDVKD, per germline. V was clipped by 3 bases and J by 4 bases; unmatched bases: 8. The CDR3 extends over 16 amino acids. The CDR3 here is CATSDTRTGSPDTQYF. CDR3 coding DNA: TGTGCCACCAGTGATACCCGGACAGGGTCCCCAGATACGCAGTATTTT.

This clonotype was observed a few times. The V and J genes are TRBV7-2 and TRBJ1-4; no clear D gene. Trimming cost V 5 bases and J 5 bases, with 15 bases left between them. The germline gives CDR1 SGHTA, CDR2 FQGNSA. The CDR3 sequence is 15 residues long. This CDR3 is CASSLTPEPNEKLFF. The CDR3 region has the DNA TGTGCCAGCAGCCTCACCCCTGAGCCAAATGAAAAACTGTTTTTT. The whole variable domain, filled in from reference TRBV7-2 and TRBJ1-4, reads GAGVSQSPSNKVTEKGKDVELRCDPISGHTALYWYRQSLGQGLEFLIYFQGNSAPDKSGLPSDRFSAERTGGSVSTLTIQRTQQEDSAVYLCASSLTPEPNEKLFFGSGTQLSVL.

This sequence joins TRBV15 and TRBJ1-1; tentative D call: TRBD1 (5 bases). V was cut by 1 base and J by 3 bases, with 12 bases left in between. This CDR3 has 15 amino acids. In germline, CDR1 is LNHNV, CDR2 YYDKDF (reference sequence). The CDR3 region is CATSRGGGGDTEAFF. The CDR3 coding sequence is TGTGCCACCAGCAGAGGTGGGGGGGGGGACACTGAAGCTTTCTTT.

This clonotype has a count of ten or more. CDR3 bases: TGCGCCAGCAGCTCCTACGGGACGGAGAGTGGCAATGAGCAGTTCTTC. It translates to CASSSYGTESGNEQFF. The rearrangement joins TRBV5-1 to TRBJ2-1; D assignment may be TRBD1 or TRBD2 (5 bases each). Per the germline V gene, CDR1 is SGHRS and CDR2 is YFSETQ. The CDR3 contains 16 residues. Trimming took 3 bases from V and 6 from J, leaving 19 bases between them. The whole variable domain, remainder taken from reference TRBV5-1 and TRBJ2-1, is KAGVTQTPRYLIKTRGQQVTLSCSPISGHRSVSWYQQTPGQGLQFLFEYFSETQRNKGNFPGRFSGRQFSNSRSEMNVSTLELGDSALYLCASSSYGTESGNEQFFGPGTRLTVL.